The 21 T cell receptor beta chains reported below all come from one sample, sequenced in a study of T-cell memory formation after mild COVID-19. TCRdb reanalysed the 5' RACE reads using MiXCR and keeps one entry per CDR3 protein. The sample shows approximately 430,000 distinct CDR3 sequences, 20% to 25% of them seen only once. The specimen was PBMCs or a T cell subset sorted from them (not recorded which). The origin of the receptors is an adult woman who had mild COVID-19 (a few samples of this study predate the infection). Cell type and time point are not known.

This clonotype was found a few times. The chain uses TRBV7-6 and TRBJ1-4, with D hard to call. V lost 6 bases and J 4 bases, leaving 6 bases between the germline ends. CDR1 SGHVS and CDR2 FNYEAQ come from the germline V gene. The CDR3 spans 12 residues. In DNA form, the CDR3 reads TGTGCCAGCAGGGGCAATAATGAAAAACTGTTTTTT. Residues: CASRGNNEKLFF. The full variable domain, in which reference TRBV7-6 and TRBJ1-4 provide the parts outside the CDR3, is GAGVSQSPRYKVTKRGQDVALRCDPISGHVSLYWYRQALGQGPEFLTYFNYEAQQDKSGLPNDRFSAERPEGSISTLTIQRTEQRDSAMYRCASRGNNEKLFFGSGTQLSVL.

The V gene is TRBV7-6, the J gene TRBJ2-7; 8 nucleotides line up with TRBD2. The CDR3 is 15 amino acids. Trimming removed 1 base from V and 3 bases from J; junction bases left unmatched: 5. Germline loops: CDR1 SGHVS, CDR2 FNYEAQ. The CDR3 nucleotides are TGTGCCAGCAGCTTAGAGTCGGGGGGGATCTACGAGCAGTACTTC. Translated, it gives CASSLESGGIYEQYF.

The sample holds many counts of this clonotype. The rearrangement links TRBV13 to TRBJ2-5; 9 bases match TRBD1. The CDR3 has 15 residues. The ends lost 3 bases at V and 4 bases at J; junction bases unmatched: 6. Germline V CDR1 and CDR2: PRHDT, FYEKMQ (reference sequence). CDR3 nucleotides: TGTGCCAGCAGCTTGGGACAGGGCTTCCCAGAGACCCAGTACTTC. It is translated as CASSLGQGFPETQYF.

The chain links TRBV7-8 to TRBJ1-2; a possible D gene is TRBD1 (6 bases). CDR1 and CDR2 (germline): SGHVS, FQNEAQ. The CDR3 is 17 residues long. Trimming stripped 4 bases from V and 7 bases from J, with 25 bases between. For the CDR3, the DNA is TGTGCCAGCAGCTCCACACCCCCTTGGGAGGGGGTACCTGGCTACACCTTC. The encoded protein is CASSSTPPWEGVPGYTF.

The CDR3 DNA reads as TGCAGCGTTGACTTGCGGGGCCGAACTGAAGCTTTCTTT. Its translation is CSVDLRGRTEAFF. The V call is TRBV29-1, the J call TRBJ1-1; a weak D match, TRBD1 (5 bases). CDR3 length equals 13 residues. Germline V gene lookup returns CDR1 SQVTM and CDR2 ANQGSEA. The V end was cut by 3 bases, the J end by 5 bases, with 13 bases between.

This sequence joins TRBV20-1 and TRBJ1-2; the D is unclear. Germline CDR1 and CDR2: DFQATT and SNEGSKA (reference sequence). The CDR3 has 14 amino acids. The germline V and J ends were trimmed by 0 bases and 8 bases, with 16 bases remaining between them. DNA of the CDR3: TGCAGTGCTAGAGATCCTCGGTCATCTCACGGCTACACCTTC. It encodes CSARDPRSSHGYTF.

DNA of the CDR3: TGTGCCAGCAGCTCCCCCCTCCGTAGCTCCTACAATGAGCAGTTCTTC. It encodes CASSSPLRSSYNEQFF. V and J are TRBV7-6 and TRBJ2-1, with D hard to call. Germline values: CDR1 SGHVS, CDR2 FNYEAQ. The V and J ends lost 4 bases and 0 bases respectively, with 13 bases between them. The CDR3 totals 16 residues.

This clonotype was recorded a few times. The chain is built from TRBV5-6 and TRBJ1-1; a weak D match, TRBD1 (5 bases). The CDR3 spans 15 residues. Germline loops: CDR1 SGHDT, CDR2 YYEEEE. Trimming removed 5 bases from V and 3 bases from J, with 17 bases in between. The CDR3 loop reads CASRRTSRAYTEAFF. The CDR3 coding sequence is TGTGCCAGCAGACGCACTTCCAGGGCGTACACTGAAGCTTTCTTT.

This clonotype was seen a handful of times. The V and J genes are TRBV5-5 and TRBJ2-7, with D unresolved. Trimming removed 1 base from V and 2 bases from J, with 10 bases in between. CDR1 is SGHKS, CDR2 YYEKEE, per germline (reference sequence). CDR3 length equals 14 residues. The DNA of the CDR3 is TGTGCCAGCAGCTTGTTTTACACGACCTACGAGCAGTACTTC. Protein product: CASSLFYTTYEQYF. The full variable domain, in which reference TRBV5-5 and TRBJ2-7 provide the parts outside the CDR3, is DAGVTQSPTHLIKTRGQQVTLRCSPISGHKSVSWYQQVLGQGPQFIFQYYEKEERGRGNFPDRFSARQFPNYSSELNVNALLLGDSALYLCASSLFYTTYEQYFGPGTRLTVT.

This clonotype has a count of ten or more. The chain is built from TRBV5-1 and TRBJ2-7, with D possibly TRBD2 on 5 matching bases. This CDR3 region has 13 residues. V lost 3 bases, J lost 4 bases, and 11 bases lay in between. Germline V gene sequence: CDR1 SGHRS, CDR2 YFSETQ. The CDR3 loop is CASSSTGIYEQYF. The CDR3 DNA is TGCGCCAGCAGCTCCACCGGGATTTACGAGCAGTACTTC.

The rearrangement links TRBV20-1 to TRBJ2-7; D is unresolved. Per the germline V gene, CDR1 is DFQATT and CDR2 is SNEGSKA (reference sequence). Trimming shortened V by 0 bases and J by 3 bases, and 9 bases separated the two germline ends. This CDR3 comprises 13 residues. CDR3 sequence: CSARDPIYYEQYF. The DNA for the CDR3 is TGCAGTGCTAGAGACCCCATCTACTACGAGCAGTACTTC.

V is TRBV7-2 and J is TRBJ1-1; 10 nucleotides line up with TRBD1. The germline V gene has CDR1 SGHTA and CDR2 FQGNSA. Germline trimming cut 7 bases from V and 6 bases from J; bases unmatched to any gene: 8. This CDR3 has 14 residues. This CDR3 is CASKSTGGNAEAFF. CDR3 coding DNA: TGTGCCAGCAAATCGACAGGGGGCAATGCTGAAGCTTTCTTT.

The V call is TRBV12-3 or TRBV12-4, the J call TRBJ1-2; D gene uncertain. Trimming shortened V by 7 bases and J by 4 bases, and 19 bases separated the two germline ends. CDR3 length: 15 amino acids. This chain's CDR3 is CASNAGPKGSYGYTF. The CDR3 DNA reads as TGTGCCAGCAACGCTGGTCCGAAGGGTTCCTATGGCTACACCTTC.

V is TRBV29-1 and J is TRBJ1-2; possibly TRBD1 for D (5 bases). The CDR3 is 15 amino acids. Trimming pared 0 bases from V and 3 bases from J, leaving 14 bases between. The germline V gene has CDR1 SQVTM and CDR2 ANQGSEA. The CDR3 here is CSVEDRSDRHYGYTF. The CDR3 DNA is TGCAGCGTTGAAGATAGGTCCGACAGACACTATGGCTACACCTTC. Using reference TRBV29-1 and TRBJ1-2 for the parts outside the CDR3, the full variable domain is SAVISQKPSRDICQRGTSLTIQCQVDSQVTMMFWYRQQPGQSLTLIATANQGSEATYESGFVIDKFPISRPNLTFSTLTVSNMSPEDSSIYLCSVEDRSDRHYGYTFGSGTRLTVV.

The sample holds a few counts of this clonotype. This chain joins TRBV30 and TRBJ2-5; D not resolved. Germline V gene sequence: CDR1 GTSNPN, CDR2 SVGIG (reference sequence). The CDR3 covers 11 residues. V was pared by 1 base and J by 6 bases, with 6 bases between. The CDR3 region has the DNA TGTGCCTGGAGTGGTCTGAAGACCCAGTACTTC. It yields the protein CAWSGLKTQYF.

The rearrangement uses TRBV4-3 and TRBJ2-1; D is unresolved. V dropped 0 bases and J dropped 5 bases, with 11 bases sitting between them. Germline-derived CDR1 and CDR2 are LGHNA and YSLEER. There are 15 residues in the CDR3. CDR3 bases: TGCGCCAGCAGCCAAGATCTAGGGTGGGACAATGAGCAGTTCTTC. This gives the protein CASSQDLGWDNEQFF.

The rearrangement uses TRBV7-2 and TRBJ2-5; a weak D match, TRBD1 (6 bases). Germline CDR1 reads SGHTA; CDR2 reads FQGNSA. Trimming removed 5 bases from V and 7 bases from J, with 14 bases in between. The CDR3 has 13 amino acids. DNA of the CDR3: TGTGCCAGCAGCAAGGGGGAAGGGGGGACCCAGTACTTC. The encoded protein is CASSKGEGGTQYF.

Written as DNA, the CDR3 is TGTGCCAGCAGTTTAGGTGGGACAGGGTACGGGCAGCCCCAGCATTTT. This codes for CASSLGGTGYGQPQHF. The chain joins TRBV12-3 or TRBV12-4 to TRBJ1-5, with 9 bases aligning to TRBD1. V lost 1 base, J lost 7 bases, and 8 bases stayed unmatched. This CDR3 is 16 amino acids long.

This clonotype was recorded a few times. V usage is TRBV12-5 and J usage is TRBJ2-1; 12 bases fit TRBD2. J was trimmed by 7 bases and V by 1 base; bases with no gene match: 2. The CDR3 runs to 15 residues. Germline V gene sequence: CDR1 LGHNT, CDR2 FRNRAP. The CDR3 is CASGLGLAGENEQFF. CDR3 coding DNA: TGTGCTAGTGGTTTGGGACTAGCGGGAGAAAATGAGCAGTTCTTC.

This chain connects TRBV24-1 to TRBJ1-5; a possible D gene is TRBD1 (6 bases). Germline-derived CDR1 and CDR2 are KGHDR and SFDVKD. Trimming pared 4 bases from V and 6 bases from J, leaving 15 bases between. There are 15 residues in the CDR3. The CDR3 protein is CATSDSKQGGQPQHF. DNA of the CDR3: TGTGCCACCAGTGACTCAAAACAGGGAGGTCAGCCCCAGCATTTT.

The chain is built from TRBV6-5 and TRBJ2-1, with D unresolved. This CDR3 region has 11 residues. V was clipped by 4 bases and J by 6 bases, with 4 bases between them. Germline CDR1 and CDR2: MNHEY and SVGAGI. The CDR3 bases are TGTGCCAGCAGTTGGCTCAATGAGCAGTTCTTC. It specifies CASSWLNEQFF.